The next 15 T cell receptor beta chains were all read from a single sample in a study of cytomegalovirus exposure and HLA in healthy donors. The PCR was carried out with 60 Vbeta primers and 13 Jbeta primers. Clones were sequenced by immunoSEQ multiplex PCR, and TCRdb holds only the in-frame ones, with some missing. The sample carries fewer than 120,000 clones, over 65% recorded once. The sample was PBMCs. The receptors here all came from a man between 25 and 39 years old in good health and CMV-seropositive.

V and J are TRBV27 and TRBJ1-1; the D is unclear. CDR3 length: 14 amino acids. Trimming shortened V by 6 bases and J by 0 bases, and 11 bases separated the two germline ends. Germline V gives CDR1 MNHEY, CDR2 SMNVEV (reference sequence). CDR3 in DNA: TGTGCCAGCAGCTCCACAGACCTGAACACTGAAGCTTTCTTT. This sequence encodes CASSSTDLNTEAFF.

The chain links TRBV29-1 to TRBJ2-7; D is uncertain. The CDR3 is 11 amino acids. V lost 4 bases to trimming and J lost 0 bases, with 4 bases between them. Germline lookup yields CDR1 SQVTM and CDR2 ANQGSEA. In nucleotides, the CDR3 is TGCAGCGTTGTCAGCTCCTACGAGCAGTACTTC. Translation: CSVVSSYEQYF.

V is TRBV5-5 and J is TRBJ2-2; a weak D match, TRBD2 (6 bases). The V and J ends lost 1 base and 4 bases respectively, with 14 bases between them. The CDR3 runs 16 residues. Germline V CDR1 and CDR2: SGHKS, YYEKEE (reference sequence). The CDR3 region is CASSLHWGVGTGELFF. CDR3 in DNA: TGTGCCAGCAGCTTGCACTGGGGGGTGGGCACCGGGGAGCTGTTTTTT.

The chain recombines TRBV15 with TRBJ1-2; 8 bases agree with TRBD1. J was trimmed by 7 bases and V by 6 bases; bases with no gene match: 4. Per the germline V gene, CDR1 is LNHNV and CDR2 is YYDKDF (reference sequence). The CDR3 contains 12 residues. CDR3 in DNA: TGTGCCACCAGTGAACAGGGGGGTGGCTACACCTTC. Its protein product is CATSEQGGGYTF.

The V call is TRBV19, the J call TRBJ1-2; TRBD1 agrees at 7 bases. The J segment lost 2 bases and the V segment lost 4 bases, leaving 1 base of the junction unmatched. Germline CDR1 reads LNHDA; CDR2 reads SQIVND (reference sequence). The CDR3 is made up of 13 amino acids. CDR3 in amino acids: CASSKTGNYGYTF. CDR3 bases: TGTGCCAGTAGTAAGACAGGGAACTATGGCTACACCTTC. Variable domain in full (rest from reference TRBV19 and TRBJ1-2): DGGITQSPKYLFRKEGQNVTLSCEQNLNHDAMYWYRQDPGQGLRLIYYSQIVNDFQKGDIAEGYSVSREKKESFPLTVTSAQKNPTAFYLCASSKTGNYGYTFGSGTRLTVV.

This clone was counted a few times. The chain links TRBV9 to TRBJ2-3, with 12 positions matching TRBD2. The germline CDR1 and CDR2 sequences are SGDLS and YYNGEE. The CDR3 loop spans 16 amino acids. After removal of 3 bases from V and 5 bases from J, the junction contained 7 bases not matched to a gene. The CDR3 region has the DNA TGTGCCAGCAGCGCCCCTAGCGGGGGGGCCCGAGATACGCAGTATTTT. It yields the protein CASSAPSGGARDTQYF.

The chain carries TRBV29-1 and TRBJ2-1; D possibly corresponds to TRBD1 (6 bases). The CDR3 loop spans 13 amino acids. CDR1 is SQVTM and CDR2 is ANQGSEA in the germline V gene. V was clipped by 6 bases and J by 5 bases, with 14 bases between them. The CDR3 nucleotides are TGCAGCGTCAGGGGCTCCCCAGACAATGAGCAGTTCTTC. Translating gives CSVRGSPDNEQFF.

The chain couples TRBV19 to TRBJ1-2, with a weak D call TRBD1 (6 bases). Germline CDR1 and CDR2: LNHDA and SQIVND (reference sequence). V shed 3 bases and J shed 4 bases, with 15 bases lying between them. CDR3 length equals 15 residues. The CDR3 loop is CASSIRGGYIYGYTF. The DNA of the CDR3 is TGTGCCAGTAGTATTAGGGGGGGCTATATCTATGGCTACACCTTC.

As concerns this clone: One end of the junction does not line up with germline, which may come from a read error. The chain couples TRBV25-1 to TRBJ2-7; D possibly corresponds to TRBD2 (5 bases). CDR3 length: 15 residues. Germline V lookup: CDR1 MGHDK, CDR2 SYGVNS. Written as DNA, the CDR3 is TGTGCCACCAGTCCCCCTTACGCGGGTTCCTACGAGCAGTACTTC. Translating it yields CATSPPYAGSYEQYF.

This chain uses TRBV7-9 with TRBJ2-2, with 7 positions matching TRBD1. V shed 3 bases, J shed 2 bases, and the junction held 9 bases outside the gene matches. This CDR3 has 17 residues. CDR1 is SEHNR and CDR2 is FQNEAQ in the germline V gene (reference sequence). The chain's CDR3 is CASSFWARTGNTGELFF. As DNA, the CDR3 is TGTGCCAGCAGCTTTTGGGCCCGGACAGGAAACACCGGGGAGCTGTTTTTT.

V gene TRBV4-2 combines with J gene TRBJ2-7; a weak D match, TRBD1 (6 bases). The germline CDR1 and CDR2 sequences are LGHNA and YNFKEQ. The germline V and J ends were trimmed by 1 base and 0 bases, with 13 bases remaining between them. The CDR3 sequence is 16 residues long. The CDR3 is CASSQVGGPSSYEQYF. The DNA of the CDR3 is TGTGCCAGCAGCCAAGTTGGGGGCCCGAGCTCCTACGAGCAGTACTTC.

The rearrangement links TRBV27 to TRBJ2-3; D gene unclear. The CDR3 is 14 amino acids. V was clipped by 0 bases and J by 5 bases, with 9 bases between them. Germline lookup yields CDR1 MNHEY and CDR2 SMNVEV (reference sequence). This CDR3 reads CASSLSALGDTQYF. The CDR3 nucleotides read TGTGCCAGCAGTTTATCGGCCCTTGGAGATACGCAGTATTTT.

This clone turned up a few times. The chain joins TRBV2 to TRBJ2-2; perhaps TRBD2 as D (6 bases). CDR3 length: 16 amino acids. Germline V gene sequence: CDR1 SNHLY, CDR2 FYNNEI. V lost 6 bases and J 7 bases, leaving 21 bases between the germline ends. Written as DNA, the CDR3 is TGTGCCAGCAGCGCGCGAAGCGGGCCTTCCGGCGGGGAGCTGTTTTTT. As protein: CASSARSGPSGGELFF. The full variable domain, in which reference TRBV2 and TRBJ2-2 provide the parts outside the CDR3, is EPEVTQTPSHQVTQMGQEVILRCVPISNHLYFYWYRQILGQKVEFLVSFYNNEISEKSEIFDDQFSVERPDGSNFTLKIRSTKLEDSAMYFCASSARSGPSGGELFFGEGSRLTVL.

CDR3 in amino acids: CAIRGGGIYEQYF. Here the CDR3 DNA reads TGTGCCATCCGGGGGGGTGGAATCTACGAGCAGTACTTC. The V call is TRBV6-1, the J call TRBJ2-7; 8 positions match TRBD2. This CDR3 has 13 amino acids. Unmatched junction bases numbered 8, after V lost 10 bases and J lost 3 bases. The germline V gene has CDR1 MNHNS and CDR2 SASEGT.

This sequence joins TRBV11-2 and TRBJ1-5; D unresolved. Germline V CDR1 and CDR2: SGHAT, FQNNGV. CDR3 size: 13 residues. V lost 6 bases and J 2 bases, leaving 8 bases between the germline ends. Here the CDR3 reads CASSSPGNQPQHF. The CDR3 region has the DNA TGTGCCAGCAGTTCTCCCGGCAATCAGCCCCAGCATTTT.